These T cell receptor beta chains were read from a single sample in a study of graft-versus-host responses after intestinal transplantation. The method was immunoSEQ multiplex PCR; TCRdb's version includes in-frame clones alone and lacks a portion of them. The data show about 89,000 clones, with around nine tenths seen just once and 0.3% held by the top ten. The antigens for these receptors are not known. Sequenced material: unstimulated CD4+ T cells sorted from spleen or lymph node cells, taken before intestinal transplant. The receptor source for this set is a human donor who received an intestinal transplant. The CDR3 runs from the conserved cysteine through the conserved F or W. A D gene is named only where the DNA matches it firmly. The listing skips clone size in some rows; elsewhere it reads once, few, many or a size class.

j_call,v_call,d_call,clone_size,cdr3_nt,cdr3_aa
TRBJ1-1,TRBV4-1,NA,NA,TGCGCCAGCAGCCCTCTCGGGGGTCGCCTGTCTGAAGCTTTCTTT,CASSPLGGRLSEAFF
TRBJ2-7,TRBV7-8,NA,NA,TGTGCCAGCAGCTTAGTTGGGGTTCGGGGCAGGGGGGACGAGCAGTACTTC,CASSLVGVRGRGDEQYF
TRBJ1-6,TRBV2,TRBD1,NA,TGTGCCAGCATGGTCAGGGGGAATAATTCACCCCTCCACTTT,CASMVRGNNSPLHF
TRBJ2-7,TRBV5-4,TRBD2,NA,TGTGCCAGCAAATCGGGACTAGCGGGAGCTCCCTACGAGCAGTACTTC,CASKSGLAGAPYEQYF
TRBJ2-2,TRBV7-9,TRBD2,NA,TGTGCCAGCAGCCTCGGACTAGCGGGAGCCACCGGGGAGCTGTTTTTT,CASSLGLAGATGELFF
TRBJ2-7,TRBV5-1,NA,NA,TGCGCCAGCAGCACAAGGCAGGGGTCCACCTACGAGCAGTACTTC,CASSTRQGSTYEQYF
TRBJ2-1,TRBV19,TRBD2,NA,TGTGCCAGTAGTATAATGGGGACTAGCGGGATTCTCTCCTACAATGAGCAGTTCTTC,CASSIMGTSGILSYNEQFF
TRBJ2-1,TRBV4-1,TRBD2,once,TGCGCCAGCAGCCAAGTGAGGACTAGAAGCCTTGATGAGCAGTTCTTC,CASSQVRTRSLDEQFF
TRBJ1-6,TRBV14,NA,NA,TGTGCCAGCAGCCAAGATCCTTGGGCGCGGGGTTCACCCCTCCACTTT,CASSQDPWARGSPLHF
TRBJ1-5,TRBV18,NA,NA,TGTGCCAGCTCACCAGATCTTACTCAGCCCCAGCATTTT,CASSPDLTQPQHF
TRBJ2-1,TRBV29-1,NA,NA,TGCAGCGTGGGGGCTTTTGAGGGCAGCTCCTACAATGAGCAGTTCTTC,CSVGAFEGSSYNEQFF
TRBJ1-5,TRBV15,TRBD1,NA,TGTGCCACCAGCAGAGACAAAGACAGGGCCTGGTTGGGTCAGCCCCAGCATTTT,CATSRDKDRAWLGQPQHF
TRBJ2-7,TRBV6-5,NA,NA,TGTGCCAGCAGTTACTCGAGGGGCAGGGGATCCTACGAGCAGTACTTC,CASSYSRGRGSYEQYF
TRBJ2-5,TRBV5-1,TRBD2,NA,TGCGCCAGCAGCTTGGATATAGCGGGAGCGGGAAAGACCCAGTACTTC,CASSLDIAGAGKTQYF
TRBJ1-2,TRBV28,TRBD1,NA,TGTGCCAGCAGTCCAACAGGGGGCTTGAGCTATGGCTACACCTTC,CASSPTGGLSYGYTF
TRBJ2-1,TRBV6-5,NA,once,TGTGCCAGCAGCAGGGGGGCGTATTACAATGAGCAGTTCTTC,CASSRGAYYNEQFF
TRBJ2-7,TRBV28,TRBD1,NA,TGTGCCAGCAGTTTATCAGGACAGGGCGGGACCTGGGACGAGCAGTACTTC,CASSLSGQGGTWDEQYF
TRBJ1-4,TRBV18,NA,NA,TGTGCCAGCTCACCAATTTCGGGGACGTCTAATGAAAAACTGTTTTTT,CASSPISGTSNEKLFF
TRBJ2-7,TRBV2,TRBD2,few,TGTGCCAGCACTGAAAGCGGGAGGGCCGGCGAGCAGTACTTC,CASTESGRAGEQYF
TRBJ2-7,TRBV9,NA,NA,TGTGCCAGCAGCGTAGGAGTTAGCGGAATTTATAACTACGAGCAGTACTTC,CASSVGVSGIYNYEQYF
TRBJ2-7,TRBV19,TRBD1,NA,TGTGCCAGTAGTGGACAGGGCGCTTCCCTGCCAGACAAGTACTTC,CASSGQGASLPDKYF
TRBJ2-2,TRBV5-1,NA,NA,TGCGCCAGCAGCTTCAGACTAGCGAACACCGGGGAGCTGTTTTTT,CASSFRLANTGELFF
TRBJ2-2,TRBV9,NA,NA,TGTGCCAGCAGAGGAAGGGGCGGGTACACCGGGGAGCTGTTTTTT,CASRGRGGYTGELFF
TRBJ2-1,TRBV6-5,NA,NA,TGTGCCAGCAGGCTACTAGGGGATTACAATGAGCAGTTCTTC,CASRLLGDYNEQFF
TRBJ2-2,TRBV9,NA,few,TGTGCCAGCAGCGTTCGAGGGCCCGGGGAGCTGTTTTTT,CASSVRGPGELFF
TRBJ2-7,TRBV7-2,NA,NA,TGTGCCAGCAGCTTCGCCACCTCCTCCTACGAACAGTACTTC,CASSFATSSYEQYF
TRBJ1-5,TRBV6-5,NA,few,TGTGCCAGCAGTCAGCTGGGGGAAGGAAATCAGCCCCAGCATTTT,CASSQLGEGNQPQHF
TRBJ2-1,TRBV6-5,NA,NA,TGTGCCAGCAGTTACTCGAGACCGACAAGTGAGCAGTTCTTC,CASSYSRPTSEQFF
TRBJ2-4,TRBV11-1,TRBD1,NA,TGTGCCAGCAGCCTCGGGGACAGAATAGCCAAAAACATTCAGTACTTC,CASSLGDRIAKNIQYF
TRBJ1-1,TRBV14,TRBD1,few,TGTGCCAGCAGCCAAAGAGGGGACAGGGGGCGGAACACTGAAGCTTTCTTT,CASSQRGDRGRNTEAFF